These 14 T cell receptor beta chains originate from one sample sequenced in a study of blood T cell repertoires in COVID-19. Data came from immunoSEQ multiplex PCR; TCRdb stores just in-frame clones and leaves some out. Of around 200,000 clones detected, roughly nine tenths appear once; the ten largest clones hold 1.1%. The sequencing sample was made of peripheral blood. These TCRs come from a man aged 25 to 45 with acute or convalescent COVID-19.

The chain carries TRBV3-1 (or the pseudogene TRBV3-2) and TRBJ1-2; 8 nucleotides match TRBD1. V lost 1 base, J lost 4 bases, and 5 bases stayed unmatched. Germline lookup yields CDR1 LGHDT and CDR2 YNNKEL (reference sequence). The CDR3 totals 15 residues. CDR3 in DNA: TGTGCCAGCAGCCAAGGGTCAGGGGGCGCCTATGGCTACACCTTC. It is translated as CASSQGSGGAYGYTF.

V usage is TRBV28 and J usage is TRBJ1-1, with TRBD1 matching over 9 bases. The J segment lost 0 bases and the V segment lost 5 bases, leaving 10 bases of the junction unmatched. The CDR3 is made up of 17 amino acids. CDR1 and CDR2 from the germline V gene are MDHEN and SYDVKM. CDR3 coding DNA: TGTGCCAGCAGTACCCCGGGACAGGGCCTTATGAACACTGAAGCTTTCTTT. Translation gives CASSTPGQGLMNTEAFF.

The rearrangement joins TRBV6-9 to TRBJ1-1; 7 nucleotides line up with TRBD1. Germline V gene lookup returns CDR1 MNHGY and CDR2 SVAAGI. The CDR3 loop spans 15 amino acids. Trimming cost V 4 bases and J 6 bases; bases outside gene matches: 11. The CDR3 DNA reads TGTGCCAGCAGTTCCCGACACTCCGGACAGGCTGAAGCTTTCTTT. This gives the protein CASSSRHSGQAEAFF.

The J gene is TRBJ2-3, the V gene TRBV28, with 8 bases fitting TRBD2. Per the germline V gene, CDR1 is MDHEN and CDR2 is SYDVKM. Trimming took 4 bases from V and 4 from J; bases not matched to a gene: 10. The CDR3 contains 16 residues. The CDR3 is CASSSPAGRAADTQYF. The CDR3 bases are TGTGCCAGCAGTTCCCCTGCCGGGAGGGCCGCAGATACGCAGTATTTT.

This chain connects TRBV5-1 to TRBJ2-5; possibly TRBD2 for D (7 bases). CDR3 length: 15 residues. Trimming removed 0 bases at V and 4 bases at J, with 13 bases between. CDR1 is SGHRS, CDR2 YFSETQ, per germline. CDR3 region: CASSLGRGGSETQYF. The DNA for the CDR3 is TGCGCCAGCAGCTTGGGACGCGGGGGCTCAGAGACCCAGTACTTC.

J is TRBJ1-1 and V is TRBV12-3 or TRBV12-4; 7 bases line up with TRBD1. The V gene end was trimmed by 8 bases and the J gene end by 11 bases; junction bases not matched to a gene: 14. The CDR3 runs to 13 residues. CDR3 bases: TGTGCCAGCGGACGGGACAGAGGCGTGTCGGCTTTCTTT. As protein: CASGRDRGVSAFF.

This clone was seen a single time. The chain has TRBV19 and TRBJ2-1, with D possibly matching TRBD1 (5 bases). V was shortened by 0 bases and J by 4 bases, with 7 bases between the two germline ends. CDR1 is LNHDA, CDR2 SQIVND, per germline (reference sequence). The CDR3 is 14 residues long. CDR3 coding DNA: TGTGCCAGTAGTATAGACCGACAGTACAATGAGCAGTTCTTC. This gives the protein CASSIDRQYNEQFF.

A single count supports this clone. J is TRBJ1-1 and V is TRBV19; TRBD1 might be the D (5 bases). This CDR3 has 13 residues. V lost 6 bases and J lost 8, with 16 bases in between. The germline CDR1 and CDR2 sequences are LNHDA and SQIVND (reference sequence). The CDR3: CASRAGRPGEAFF. The CDR3 DNA follows: TGTGCCAGTAGGGCAGGGCGCCCCGGGGAAGCTTTCTTT.

The chain uses TRBV4-2 and TRBJ2-7, with 7 positions matching TRBD1. Germline loops: CDR1 LGHNA, CDR2 YNFKEQ. The ends lost 4 bases at V and 2 bases at J; junction bases unmatched: 8. This CDR3 region has 15 residues. CDR3 sequence: CASSRERQGPYEQYF. Here the CDR3 DNA reads TGTGCCAGCAGCCGAGAACGACAGGGTCCCTACGAGCAGTACTTC.

The genes are TRBV9 and TRBJ1-3, with D perhaps matching TRBD1 (5 bases). The CDR3 loop spans 16 amino acids. Between the trimmed V and J ends, which lost 1 base and 1 base, there was a span of 12 bases. Germline lookup yields CDR1 SGDLS and CDR2 YYNGEE. The CDR3 region has the DNA TGTGCCAGCAGCGTACGGGGGGACTTATCTGGAAACACCATATATTTT. This encodes CASSVRGDLSGNTIYF. Based on the CDR3 plus reference TRBV9 and TRBJ1-3, the full variable domain is DSGVTQTPKHLITATGQRVTLRCSPRSGDLSVYWYQQSLDQGLQFLIQYYNGEERAKGNILERFSAQQFPDLHSELNLSSLELGDSALYFCASSVRGDLSGNTIYFGEGSWLTVV.

This chain connects TRBV7-2 to TRBJ2-7; 8 nucleotides agree with TRBD2. CDR3 size: 14 residues. After removal of 1 base from V and 6 bases from J, the junction contained 5 bases not matched to a gene. The germline V gene encodes CDR1 SGHTA and CDR2 FQGNSA. CDR3 coding DNA: TGTGCCAGCAGCTTAGAGAGCGGGAGACGCGAGCAGTACTTC. This codes for CASSLESGRREQYF.

The J gene is TRBJ2-6, the V gene TRBV28, with a possible D match to TRBD1 (6 bases). From germline, CDR1 is MDHEN and CDR2 SYDVKM. V lost 5 bases and J 5 bases, leaving 13 bases between the germline ends. The CDR3 has 15 amino acids. The CDR3 sequence: CASSLSGAWANVLTF. In DNA, the CDR3 is TGTGCCAGCAGTCTATCAGGGGCCTGGGCCAACGTCCTGACTTTC.

The rearrangement links TRBV28 to TRBJ2-2; D is unresolved. This CDR3 is built from 14 residues. Trimming pared 5 bases from V and 4 bases from J, leaving 11 bases between. Germline CDR1 reads MDHEN; CDR2 reads SYDVKM. In DNA form, the CDR3 reads TGTGCCAGCAGTCCCCCCGGGTTCACCGGGGAGCTGTTTTTT. It encodes CASSPPGFTGELFF.

The V call is TRBV25-1, the J call TRBJ2-5, with TRBD1 matching over 7 bases. CDR1 MGHDK and CDR2 SYGVNS come from the germline V gene. The CDR3 contains 16 residues. Unmatched junction bases numbered 12, after V lost 5 bases and J lost 3 bases. This chain's CDR3 is CASSNEEQTGEETQYF. For the CDR3, the DNA is TGTGCCAGCAGTAACGAAGAACAAACAGGGGAAGAGACCCAGTACTTC.